Described below is a single TCR beta chain sequence and its context. Its antigen remains unidentified. No much larger clone exists at a distance of one base, and base qualities are not known. The data were taken from a study of blood T cell repertoires in COVID-19 (dated by TCRdb to the early 2020s). A note on the overall study: The collaborator samples originated in the United States, Italy and Spain and spanned the acute and convalescent phases of COVID-19. The material from the prospective study consisted of cDNA or gDNA derived from T cells, B-cell-depleted T cells, or PBMCs. Subjects who had been exposed to COVID-19, were actively infected with it, or had recovered from it provided the deeply sampled blood TCRbeta repertoires that made up the dataset. A freely available public database, intended as a resource for researchers studying the immune response to SARS-CoV-2, is where the repertoires were released. The samples were drawn from two sources: the first 160 participants of the ongoing ImmuneRACE study, and 1,000 to 1,500 subjects contributed by 6 global collaborators. Nearly every sample came with metadata listing a de-identified subject ID, COVID-19 status, age in years and sex. HLA class I and class II types, where available, came from metadata supplied by the sample provider rather than from assay-based typing.

Enrolling through a virtual design, the prospective study's participants ranged in age from roughly 18 to 90 years and lived across about two dozen United States geographic areas. In the prospective study, cohorts were assigned on the basis of participant-reported clinical history obtained from a screening survey and a study questionnaire. Recovered participants in ImmuneRACE Cohort 3 were defined as having two consecutive negative NP/OP PCR tests, clearance from a healthcare professional, or resolution of symptoms. Mobile phlebotomists in the prospective study collected whole blood, serum and a nasopharyngeal or oropharyngeal swab from every participant. Prospective study participants could optionally give additional blood draws and questionnaires over an approximately two-month period. Before DNA extraction, blood samples from the prospective study were shipped at room temperature or frozen.

Overall study outcomes, separate from this receptor: The quantity of clinical and demographic metadata differed by source and by participant and was supplied without curation.

The immunoSEQ Assay, a bias-controlled multiplex PCR, was used to amplify TCRbeta CDR3 regions from genomic DNA. From the authors' description of their analysis: The number of nucleated cells in each sample was estimated from the amplification of reference gene primers within the assay. To quantify the absolute abundance of each unique TCRbeta CDR3 rearrangement, sequence reads were collapsed and filtered. For each sample, productive Simpson clonality was calculated as the square root of Simpson's diversity index across productive rearrangements. Held by TCRdb, this immuneACCESS table contains in-frame sequences only and omits some clones. Under half of the omission traces to an unresolved V gene where checked; the cause of the rest is unknown. V and J calls plus clone size are reproduced from that table; the DNA served to infer D and trimming. The sample table records more than 300,000 clones; under 90% of these occur just once. Of the sample, about 9.4% is held by the ten largest clones.

The germline V gene encodes CDR1 MGHRA and CDR2 YSYEKL. The junction carries 17 bases between V and J, which are trimmed by 1 base and 7 bases respectively. The CDR3 sequence holds 15 residues, the cysteine and phenylalanine included. The read is trimmed to its CDR3 DNA, 45 bases read in frame from base 1. The chain employs TRBV4-1 and TRBJ2-7; tentative D gene TRBD1, with 5 bases matching. The sequenced sample consisted of PBMCs or T cells enriched from blood (not recorded which). The source of this sequence is a woman aged 25 to 39 who had recovered from COVID-19. The DNA reads TGCGCCAGCAGCCAAGGGGCAGGGCATCGAGGTGAGCAGTACTTC. Its protein reads: CASSQGAGHRGEQYF.